Listed here is a single T cell receptor (beta chain). Its antigen is as yet unknown. Cultured cells yielded isolated CD4+ T cells after 10 days. Each person got two doses of an mRNA SARS-CoV-2 vaccine, BNT162b2 or mRNA-1273. The data belong to a study of vaccination effects on CD4 cells after COVID-19. The method was immunoSEQ multiplex PCR; TCRdb's version includes in-frame clones alone and lacks a portion of them. Of about 47,000 clones in the sample, roughly two thirds are singletons; the top ten hold about 7%. This CDR3 region has 20 residues. Germline V gene sequence: CDR1 SGHVS, CDR2 FQNEAQ. Trimming took 2 bases from V and 1 from J; bases not matched to a gene: 16.

The sequences come from CD4+ T cells from PBMCs cultured without peptide, collected after COVID-19 vaccination. This chain connects TRBV7-8 to TRBJ2-1, with 8 bases identical to TRBD2. The TCR originated in a human donor who received a COVID-19 vaccine. The CDR3 DNA is TGTGCCAGCAGCTTATTCCGAGCGGGAGTCTCCCTTAGGTCCTACAATGAGCAGTTCTTC. Protein sequence: CASSLFRAGVSLRSYNEQFF.